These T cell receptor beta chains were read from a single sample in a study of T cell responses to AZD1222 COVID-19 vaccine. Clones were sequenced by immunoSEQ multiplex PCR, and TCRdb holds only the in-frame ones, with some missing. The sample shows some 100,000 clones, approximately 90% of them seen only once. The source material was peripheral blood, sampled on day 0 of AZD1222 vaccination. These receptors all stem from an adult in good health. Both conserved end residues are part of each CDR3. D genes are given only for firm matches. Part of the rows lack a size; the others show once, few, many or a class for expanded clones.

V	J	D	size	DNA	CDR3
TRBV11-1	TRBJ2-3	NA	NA	TGTGCCAGCAGCGTCGGACCAAAGGGGTCGGATACGCAGTATTTT	CASSVGPKGSDTQYF
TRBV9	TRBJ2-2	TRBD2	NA	TGTGCCAGCAGCGTAGGAGCGGGAGTCGGCACCGGGGAGCTGTTTTTT	CASSVGAGVGTGELFF
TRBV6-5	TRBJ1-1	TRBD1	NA	TGTGCCAGCAGTTACTTTACAGGGGGAGAAACTGAAGCTTTCTTT	CASSYFTGGETEAFF
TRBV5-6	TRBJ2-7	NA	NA	TGTGCCAGCAGCTTGGTCGGCTACGAGCAGTACTTC	CASSLVGYEQYF
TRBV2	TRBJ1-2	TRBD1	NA	TGTGCCAGCAGCTTGACAGGGGGCAGTAACCCACCCCTCTACACCTTC	CASSLTGGSNPPLYTF
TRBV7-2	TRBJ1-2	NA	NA	TGTGCCAGCAGCTTGGGGTTTGGGGACTCTTATGGCTACACCTTC	CASSLGFGDSYGYTF
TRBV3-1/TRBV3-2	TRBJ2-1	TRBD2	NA	TGTGCCAGCAGCCAGGGACTAGCGGGGGTTGATGAGCAGTTCTTC	CASSQGLAGVDEQFF
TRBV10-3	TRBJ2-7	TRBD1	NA	TGTGCCACCCAACTCCCAGGCACAGGGGGCGAGCAGTACTTC	CATQLPGTGGEQYF
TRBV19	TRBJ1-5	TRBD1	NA	TGTGCCAGTACGATCAAGGGACAGGGGAATCAGCCCCAGCATTTT	CASTIKGQGNQPQHF
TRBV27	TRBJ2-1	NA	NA	TGTGCCAGCAGAGCCTACTGGAATGAGCAGTTCTTC	CASRAYWNEQFF
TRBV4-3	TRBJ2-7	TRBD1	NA	TGCGCCAGCAGCCAACAAGTCGGAGGGACAGGGTACTACGAGCAGTACTTC	CASSQQVGGTGYYEQYF
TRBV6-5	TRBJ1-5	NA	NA	TGTGCCAGCAGTTACGGGGGCGGGGAGCCCCAGCATTTT	CASSYGGGEPQHF
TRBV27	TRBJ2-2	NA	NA	TGTGCCAGCAGTTTAAGGATCTCGCCGCTGGCGAACACCGGGGAGCTGTTTTTT	CASSLRISPLANTGELFF
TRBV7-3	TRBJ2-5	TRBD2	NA	TGTGCCAGCAGCTTAACTAGCGGGAGTGGAGAGACCCAGTACTTC	CASSLTSGSGETQYF
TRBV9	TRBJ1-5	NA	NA	TGTGCCAGCAGCGTAGGAGGGCAACCCAATCAGCCCCAGCATTTT	CASSVGGQPNQPQHF
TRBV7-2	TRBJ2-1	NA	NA	TGTGCCAGCAGCACGAGACGCGGTGAGCAGTTCTTC	CASSTRRGEQFF
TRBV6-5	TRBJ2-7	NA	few	TGTGCCAGCAGACAGGGATCAGACGAGCAGTACTTC	CASRQGSDEQYF
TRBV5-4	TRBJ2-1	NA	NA	TGTGCCAGCAGCTTACTAGCGCCCCTCAGCAGGGGGGAGCAGTTCTTC	CASSLLAPLSRGEQFF
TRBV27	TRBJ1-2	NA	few	TGTGCCAGCAGTTCTTCTCCCGGACAAACCCCTAACTATGGCTACACCTTC	CASSSSPGQTPNYGYTF
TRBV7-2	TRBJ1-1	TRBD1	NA	TGTGCCAGCAGCACCAGACAGGGAAGGACTGAAGCTTTCTTT	CASSTRQGRTEAFF
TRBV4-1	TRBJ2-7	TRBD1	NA	TGCGCCAGCAGCCAAGAGGTACCGGGACAGGGGTCCTACGAGCAGTACTTC	CASSQEVPGQGSYEQYF
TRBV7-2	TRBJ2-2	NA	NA	TGTGCCAGCAGCTTAGCTGGGGGTGGCACCGGGGAGCTGTTTTTT	CASSLAGGGTGELFF
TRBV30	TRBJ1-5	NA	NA	TGTGCCTGGAGTGTTGGGCTGAGCAATCAGCCCCAGCATTTT	CAWSVGLSNQPQHF
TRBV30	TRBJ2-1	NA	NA	TGTGCCTGGAGTATCCCGTACAATGAGCAGTTCTTC	CAWSIPYNEQFF
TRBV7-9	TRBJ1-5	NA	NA	TGTGCCAGCAGCCGAGGGGAGGGCAGGCAGCCCCAGCATTTT	CASSRGEGRQPQHF
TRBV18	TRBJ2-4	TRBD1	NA	TGTGCCAGCTCACCCACGGGACAGGGGAACATTCAGTACTTC	CASSPTGQGNIQYF
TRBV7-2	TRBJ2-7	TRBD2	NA	TGTGCCAGCAGCACCTCGGGAACTAGCGGGACCCGAAACCCAAGGGAGCAGTACTTC	CASSTSGTSGTRNPREQYF
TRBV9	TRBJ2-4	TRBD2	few	TGTGCCAGCGCTGGGACTAGCGGGGGGTATGACATTCAGTACTTC	CASAGTSGGYDIQYF
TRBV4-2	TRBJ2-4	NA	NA	TGTGCCAGCAGCCAAGGGCCGAAGGGGGGGGGCGAGGCCAAAAACATTCAGTACTTC	CASSQGPKGGGEAKNIQYF
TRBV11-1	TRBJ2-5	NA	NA	TGTGCCAGCAGCTTAGCGCAGGACAGAGTACAGGAGACCCAGTACTTC	CASSLAQDRVQETQYF
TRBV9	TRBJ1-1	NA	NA	TGTGCCAGCAGTCTAGGGGGGGGCACTGAAGCTTTCTTT	CASSLGGGTEAFF
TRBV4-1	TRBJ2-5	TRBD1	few	TGCGCCAGCAGCCCTCGGACAGGGGCGCGAGAGACCCAGTACTTC	CASSPRTGARETQYF
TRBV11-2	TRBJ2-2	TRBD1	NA	TGTGCCAGCAGCCTCGGACAGGGGGCTACCGGGGAGCTGTTTTTT	CASSLGQGATGELFF
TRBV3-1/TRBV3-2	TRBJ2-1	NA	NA	TGTGCCAGCAGCTCGGGCCTCAACAATGAGCAGTTCTTC	CASSSGLNNEQFF
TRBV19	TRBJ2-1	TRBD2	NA	TGTGCCAAATTAGCGGGAGTGAGGAGCTCCTACAATGAGCAGTTCTTC	CAKLAGVRSSYNEQFF
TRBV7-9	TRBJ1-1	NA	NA	TGTGCCAGCAGCTTAGTGGTCAGGGGGAACACTGAAGCTTTCTTT	CASSLVVRGNTEAFF
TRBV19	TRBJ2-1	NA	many	TGTGCCACCTGGGACCCAGGGACGAATGAGCAGTTCTTC	CATWDPGTNEQFF
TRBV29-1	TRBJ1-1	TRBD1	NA	TGCAGCGTTGCCCCACAGGGGGCCAACACTGAAGCTTTCTTT	CSVAPQGANTEAFF
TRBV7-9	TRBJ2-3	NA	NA	TGTGCCAGCAGCTTGGGCGACACCTACACAGATACGCAGTATTTT	CASSLGDTYTDTQYF
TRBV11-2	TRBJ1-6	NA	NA	TGTGCCAGCAGCTTGTACAGGGATAATTCACCCCTCCACTTT	CASSLYRDNSPLHF
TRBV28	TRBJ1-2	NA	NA	TGTGCCAGCAGTTTACCGGGGAATTACGGGAACTATGGCTACACCTTC	CASSLPGNYGNYGYTF
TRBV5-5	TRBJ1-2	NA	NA	TGTGCCAGCAGCTTGGATTCAGGGAACTATGGCTACACCTTC	CASSLDSGNYGYTF
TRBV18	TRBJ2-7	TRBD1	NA	TGTGCCAGCTCACCACCGGGGCAGGGGGCCCAGAAGGGCGAGCAGTACTTC	CASSPPGQGAQKGEQYF
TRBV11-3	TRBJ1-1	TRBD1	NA	TGTGCCAGCAGCTCCTCAGGGGGCGAGGACACTGAAGCTTTCTTT	CASSSSGGEDTEAFF
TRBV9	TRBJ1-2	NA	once	TGTGCCAGCAGCGTAACAGGAGCTAACTATGGCTACACCTTC	CASSVTGANYGYTF
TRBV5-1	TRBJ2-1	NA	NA	TGCGCCAGCAGCTTGGAGTCAACCTACAATGAGCAGTTCTTC	CASSLESTYNEQFF
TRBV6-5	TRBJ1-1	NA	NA	TGTGCCAGCAGTACTGGCTATACTGAAGCTTTCTTT	CASSTGYTEAFF
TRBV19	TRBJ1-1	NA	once	TGTGCCAGTAGGAGGACAGACTCCTACACTGAAGCTTTCTTT	CASRRTDSYTEAFF
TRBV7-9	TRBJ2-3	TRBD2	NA	TGTGCCAGCAGCTTAGACGGGACTAGCGCTTACACAGATACGCAGTATTTT	CASSLDGTSAYTDTQYF